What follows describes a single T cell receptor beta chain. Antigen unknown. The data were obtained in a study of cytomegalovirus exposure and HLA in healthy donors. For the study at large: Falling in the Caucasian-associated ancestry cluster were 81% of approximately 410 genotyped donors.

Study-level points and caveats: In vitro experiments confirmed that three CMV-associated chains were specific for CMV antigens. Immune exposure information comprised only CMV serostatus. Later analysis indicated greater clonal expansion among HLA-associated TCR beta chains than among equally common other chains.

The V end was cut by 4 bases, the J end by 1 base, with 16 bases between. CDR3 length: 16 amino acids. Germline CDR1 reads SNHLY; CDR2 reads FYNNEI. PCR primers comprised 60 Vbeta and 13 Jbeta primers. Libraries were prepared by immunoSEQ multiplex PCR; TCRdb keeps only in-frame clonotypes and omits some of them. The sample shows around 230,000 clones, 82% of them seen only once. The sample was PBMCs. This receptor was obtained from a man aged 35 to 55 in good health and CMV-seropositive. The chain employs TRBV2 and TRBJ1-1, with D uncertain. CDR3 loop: CASSATPYGGNTEAFF. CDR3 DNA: TGTGCCAGCAGTGCCACCCCCTACGGCGGGAACACTGAAGCTTTCTTT.